A single TCR beta chain is shown here with its context. The data derive from a study of blood T cell repertoires in COVID-19. V was cut by 2 bases and J by 5 bases, with 16 bases left in between. Germline V CDR1 and CDR2: MNHNS, SASEGT. The CDR3 consists of 15 residues. Profiling relied on immunoSEQ multiplex PCR, and the TCRdb table lists in-frame clones only, not all of them. The table shows 250,000 to 350,000 clones, with around 85% occurring only once. This clonotype originated in a human donor with COVID-19, enrolled during active disease. The donor label of this sample is uncertain. Sequenced: peripheral blood. The chain recombines TRBV6-1 with TRBJ2-7; D call uncertain. The CDR3 nucleotides are TGTGCCAGCAGTGAAAGAAGCGCCGCTACACACGAGCAGTACTTC. It translates to CASSERSAATHEQYF.